The 22 T cell receptor beta chains below were found in one sample sequenced in a study of Ad26.COV2.S vaccination and SARS-CoV-2 variants (dated by TCRdb to the early 2020s). The treatment or condition tag for this specimen amounts to: 15 to 20 received Ad26.COV2.S at low or high dose, single or two shots; several received placebo; per-sample allocation not given. Repertoires of vaccine and placebo recipients were sequenced from samples taken on day 63 after the first injection. Library construction relied on the immunoSEQ multiplex PCR assay. TCRdb limited this immuneACCESS table to in-frame rearrangements with V and J called. A share of clones is missing; checked studies link under half to unresolved V genes, and the rest is unexplained. The sample includes about 680,000 clones, with 89% observed a single time. The top ten clonotypes cover around 1.5% of the sample. This specimen consisted of peripheral blood, obtained in a trial of Ad26.COV2.S vaccine versus placebo. Receptor source: a person between 18 and 59 years old who received the Ad26.COV2.S COVID-19 vaccine or a placebo.

The chain uses TRBV7-9 and TRBJ1-2, with no clear D. V was shortened by 2 bases and J by 4 bases, with 5 bases between the two germline ends. The CDR3 totals 12 residues. From germline, CDR1 is SEHNR and CDR2 FQNEAQ (reference sequence). CDR3 in amino acids: CASSLPSYGYTF. The DNA for the CDR3 is TGTGCCAGCAGCTTACCCTCCTATGGCTACACCTTC.

This chain connects TRBV5-4 to TRBJ1-5, with D possibly matching TRBD1 (5 bases). CDR1 is SGHNT, CDR2 YYREEE, per germline (reference sequence). CDR3 size: 14 residues. Trimming cost V 3 bases and J 0 bases, with 7 bases left between them. Here the CDR3 reads CASSWGPSNQPQHF. The CDR3 DNA follows: TGTGCCAGCAGCTGGGGACCTAGCAATCAGCCCCAGCATTTT.

Remarks on this clone: Other DNA sequences of this sample code for an identical CDR3. The chain links TRBV11-2 to TRBJ2-5; D is undetermined. Germline CDR1 is SGHAT and CDR2 is FQNNGV. The CDR3 consists of 13 residues. V dropped 3 bases and J dropped 2 bases, with 7 bases sitting between them. CDR3 protein: CASSFTEQETQYF. The CDR3 coding sequence is TGTGCCAGCAGCTTTACAGAGCAAGAGACCCAGTACTTC.

V usage is TRBV3-1 (or the pseudogene TRBV3-2) and J usage is TRBJ1-2; the D is unclear. Germline V CDR1 and CDR2: LGHDT, YNNKEL (reference sequence). V lost 4 bases, J lost 5 bases, and 8 bases lay in between. The CDR3 sequence is 12 residues long. Written as DNA, the CDR3 is TGTGCCAGCAGCCGGACCGGATATGGCTACACCTTC. This sequence encodes CASSRTGYGYTF.

This CDR3 reads CASSPRGDRALNTEAFF. CDR3 nucleotides: TGTGCCAGCAGTCCCCGGGGGGACAGGGCTCTGAACACTGAAGCTTTCTTT. The rearrangement links TRBV6-6 to TRBJ1-1; 9 bases fit TRBD1. The CDR3 runs to 17 residues. The V and J ends lost 5 bases and 0 bases, in that order; junction bases with no gene match: 10. Germline lookup yields CDR1 MNHNY and CDR2 SVGAGI (reference sequence).

This clone was observed a single time. The chain has TRBV5-1 and TRBJ1-1; D ambiguous. The CDR3 has 15 amino acids. V was clipped by 2 bases and J by 0 bases, with 11 bases between them. Per germline, CDR1 SGHRS and CDR2 YFSETQ. The CDR3 DNA sequence: TGCGCCAGCAGCTTTGGAGCTGGGCTGAACACTGAAGCTTTCTTT. It codes for CASSFGAGLNTEAFF.

Comment on this clone: The sample carries other DNA sequences with the same CDR3. The CDR3 DNA is TGCGCCAGCAGCCAAACGGGGTTCACTGAAGCTTTCTTT. Its translation: CASSQTGFTEAFF. The J gene is TRBJ1-1, the V gene TRBV4-3; no reliable D call. V was pared by 2 bases and J by 4 bases, with 8 bases between. Germline V gene lookup returns CDR1 LGHNA and CDR2 YSLEER. The CDR3 runs to 13 residues.

V is TRBV7-2 and J is TRBJ2-7; 7 positions agree with TRBD2. CDR1 and CDR2 (germline): SGHTA, FQGNSA. This CDR3 region has 16 residues. Germline trimming cut 0 bases from V and 4 bases from J; bases unmatched to any gene: 9. DNA for the CDR3: TGTGCCAGCAGCTTAGCATTGGGTGTTAGCGGGTACGAGCAGTACTTC. Its protein product is CASSLALGVSGYEQYF.

The V call is TRBV30, the J call TRBJ1-5; a weak D match, TRBD1 (6 bases). The V end was cut by 5 bases, the J end by 4 bases, with 9 bases between. The CDR3 consists of 12 residues. The germline CDR1 and CDR2 sequences are GTSNPN and SVGIG (reference sequence). CDR3 DNA: TGTGCCTGGGGGGGCCGGAATCAGCCCCAGCATTTT. Translated, it gives CAWGGRNQPQHF. Complete variable domain (other parts from reference TRBV30 and TRBJ1-5): SQTIHQWPATLVQPVGSPLSLECTVEGTSNPNLYWYRQAAGRGLQLLFYSVGIGQISSEVPQNLSASRPQDRQFILSSKKLLLSDSGFYLCAWGGRNQPQHFGDGTRLSIL.

V usage is TRBV12-5 and J usage is TRBJ2-7; 8 bases line up with TRBD1. This CDR3 is 14 amino acids long. CDR1 is LGHNT, CDR2 FRNRAP, per germline. Trimming cost V 5 bases and J 2 bases; bases outside gene matches: 5. The CDR3, as DNA: TGTGCTAGTGGTCTGGACAGGGTGGCCTACGAGCAGTACTTC. Residues: CASGLDRVAYEQYF.

This clone was counted between two and nine times. The chain links TRBV5-8 to TRBJ2-1; 7 bases fit TRBD1. The J segment lost 9 bases and the V segment lost 3 bases, leaving 9 bases of the junction unmatched. Germline-derived CDR1 and CDR2 are SGHTS and YDEGEE. The CDR3 extends over 14 amino acids. Here the CDR3 reads CASSSGGRDSEQFF. As DNA, the CDR3 is TGTGCCAGCAGCTCCGGCGGCAGGGACAGTGAGCAGTTCTTC.

This chain uses TRBV21-1 with TRBJ2-3; the table names TRBD1, a call not compared with the DNA. TRBV21-1 is termed a pseudogene. The CDR3 spans 15 residues. This CDR3 reads CASSKRQFSTDTQYF. Here the CDR3 DNA reads TGTGCCAGCAGCAAACGACAGTTTAGCACAGATACGCAGTATTTT.

The chain has TRBV27 and TRBJ2-1; TRBD1 agrees at 8 bases. Unmatched junction bases numbered 4, after V lost 6 bases and J lost 3 bases. CDR3 length equals 14 residues. Germline V CDR1 and CDR2: MNHEY, SMNVEV (reference sequence). CDR3 in DNA: TGTGCCAGCAGCGGACAGGGAAACTACAATGAGCAGTTCTTC. Its translation is CASSGQGNYNEQFF.

V gene TRBV12-3 or TRBV12-4 combines with J gene TRBJ1-3; no firm D call. This CDR3 is built from 13 residues. Trimming removed 3 bases at V and 2 bases at J, with 5 bases between. CDR3 loop: CASSFEAGNTIYF. The DNA of the CDR3 is TGTGCCAGCAGTTTCGAGGCTGGAAACACCATATATTTT.

The chain links TRBV18 to TRBJ2-3, with D possibly being TRBD2 (5 bases). The CDR3 spans 14 residues. Trimming left V 5 bases short and J 0 bases short, with 9 bases between. The V gene's germline CDR1 is KGHSH and CDR2 LQKENI. The CDR3 loop reads CASSERGSTDTQYF. The CDR3 coding sequence is TGTGCCAGCTCAGAACGGGGTAGCACAGATACGCAGTATTTT.

The rearrangement joins TRBV5-4 to TRBJ1-2; no firm D call. This CDR3 is built from 14 residues. The V end lost 1 base, the J end lost 4 bases, and 11 bases lay between the germline ends. CDR1 SGHNT and CDR2 YYREEE come from the germline V gene (reference sequence). The CDR3 DNA follows: TGTGCCAGCAGCTTGCCACGAGTCTCCTATGGCTACACCTTC. It encodes CASSLPRVSYGYTF.

This clone was seen repeatedly, ten times or more. The rearrangement links TRBV15 to TRBJ1-1; weak D call: TRBD1 (5 bases). Germline-derived CDR1 and CDR2 are LNHNV and YYDKDF (reference sequence). V was cut by 4 bases and J by 5 bases, with 14 bases left in between. The CDR3 sequence is 14 residues long. CDR3 DNA: TGTGCCACCAGCATAGTATGGGGGGAGACTGAAGCTTTCTTT. Its translation: CATSIVWGETEAFF.

The chain joins TRBV11-2 to TRBJ2-3, with a tentative D call TRBD2 (7 bases). The CDR3 is 15 amino acids. V was shortened by 2 bases and J by 7 bases, with 16 bases between the two germline ends. Germline CDR1 reads SGHAT; CDR2 reads FQNNGV. The CDR3 DNA reads as TGTGCCAGCAGCTTAAGCGTGTCGGGGGGCAATACGCAGTATTTT. Residues: CASSLSVSGGNTQYF.

Here the CDR3 reads CASSSPDRGVEQYF. The CDR3 DNA is TGTGCCAGCAGCTCCCCCGACAGGGGGGTCGAGCAGTACTTC. V gene TRBV13 combines with J gene TRBJ2-7, with 9 bases lining up with TRBD1. V was clipped by 4 bases and J by 6 bases; unmatched bases: 7. The CDR3 extends over 14 amino acids. Germline loops: CDR1 PRHDT, CDR2 FYEKMQ (reference sequence).

V usage is TRBV6-6 and J usage is TRBJ1-5; 7 bases fit TRBD1. Germline V gene sequence: CDR1 MNHNY, CDR2 SVGAGI (reference sequence). V shed 7 bases, J shed 3 bases, and the junction held 12 bases outside the gene matches. The CDR3 runs 16 residues. CDR3 in amino acids: CASTPGGGTVNQPQHF. As DNA, the CDR3 is TGTGCCAGCACCCCCGGGGGGGGGACAGTCAATCAGCCCCAGCATTTT.

The chain uses TRBV5-1 and TRBJ2-5; D is uncertain. The germline CDR1 and CDR2 sequences are SGHRS and YFSETQ. The CDR3 covers 13 residues. The ends were cut back, 4 bases at V and 4 bases at J, with 11 bases in the middle. CDR3 DNA sequence: TGCGCCAGCAGCCCCGACATGCGAGAGACCCAGTACTTC. It encodes CASSPDMRETQYF.

DNA for the CDR3: TGTGCCAGCAGCTTCGTGAGGGGAGCGAACACCGGGGAGCTGTTTTTT. Protein product: CASSFVRGANTGELFF. The V gene is TRBV13, the J gene TRBJ2-2, with D perhaps given as TRBD1 or TRBD2 (5 bases each). The V end was cut by 3 bases, the J end by 0 bases, with 11 bases between. Germline assignment: CDR1 PRHDT and CDR2 FYEKMQ (reference sequence). The CDR3 length is 16 residues. Filled out from reference TRBV13 and TRBJ2-2, the complete variable domain reads AAGVIQSPRHLIKEKRETATLKCYPIPRHDTVYWYQQGPGQDPQFLISFYEKMQSDKGSIPDRFSAQQFSDYHSELNMSSLELGDSALYFCASSFVRGANTGELFFGEGSRLTVL.